This T cell receptor (beta chain) was found in a study of blood T cell repertoires in COVID-19. Study details: COVID-19 samples from acute and convalescent phases originated in the United States, Italy and Spain. The cDNA or gDNA used as material had been derived from T cells, B-cell-depleted T cells, or PBMCs.

Sequenced by immunoSEQ multiplex PCR; TCRdb stores in-frame clones only, minus some. The sample shows more than 95,000 clones, around 81% of them seen only once. CDR1 is LGHNA, CDR2 YNFKEQ, per germline. Trimming left V 0 bases short and J 4 bases short, with 12 bases between. This CDR3 contains 15 residues. In its sample, this clone is medium-sized (0.01 to 0.1%). The sequenced material came from peripheral blood. The sequence derives from a man aged 60 to 75 with acute or convalescent COVID-19. V usage is TRBV4-2 and J usage is TRBJ1-1, with a tentative D call TRBD1 (5 bases). CDR3 sequence reads: CASSQEEQGPTEAFF. The CDR3 DNA is TGTGCCAGCAGCCAAGAAGAGCAGGGCCCCACTGAAGCTTTCTTT.